The 8 T cell receptor beta chains below come from one sample, sequenced in a study of neoadjuvant anti-PD-1 for oral cavity cancer. The data were produced by immunoSEQ multiplex PCR, yet TCRdb's version contains in-frame clones alone and is incomplete. The sample lists tens of thousands of clones; 80% to 90% were seen once. Time point indicated: after neoadjuvant nivolumab, at surgical resection. The specimen was PBMCs, collected after nivolumab (anti-PD-1) treatment. Receptor source: a person aged 35-80 years with oral cavity squamous cell carcinoma.

The CDR3 sequence is CASSYLGGSSNQPQHF. The CDR3 nucleotides read TGTGCCAGCAGTTATCTAGGGGGCAGCAGCAATCAGCCCCAGCATTTT. V and J are TRBV6-6 and TRBJ1-5, with TRBD1 matching 7 bases. Germline assignment: CDR1 MNHNY and CDR2 SVGAGI (reference sequence). Unmatched junction bases numbered 6, after V lost 3 bases and J lost 1 base. This CDR3 region has 16 residues.

The rearrangement joins TRBV5-1 to TRBJ2-1, with 7 bases lining up with TRBD1. CDR1 and CDR2 (germline): SGHRS, YFSETQ. The CDR3 spans 16 residues. With 4 bases clipped from V and 4 bases from J, the junction kept 11 bases outside the gene matches. The CDR3 DNA reads as TGCGCCAGCAGCATGATGACCGGGACAGCTTACAATGAGCAGTTCTTC. It codes for CASSMMTGTAYNEQFF.

The chain links TRBV30 to TRBJ2-2; D tentatively fits TRBD1 or TRBD2 (5 bases each). CDR1 GTSNPN and CDR2 SVGIG come from the germline V gene (reference sequence). V shed 5 bases and J shed 4 bases, with 14 bases lying between them. CDR3 size: 14 residues. The CDR3 nucleotides are TGTGCCTGGGAGTTGGGGGTCGGCACCGGGGAGCTGTTTTTT. The encoded protein is CAWELGVGTGELFF.

The chain has TRBV5-4 and TRBJ2-5; a possible D gene is TRBD1 (7 bases). The CDR3 covers 15 residues. Germline V lookup: CDR1 SGHNT, CDR2 YYREEE (reference sequence). The germline V and J ends were trimmed by 0 bases and 5 bases, with 14 bases remaining between them. This CDR3 is CASSLGRGLWETQYF. Here the CDR3 DNA reads TGTGCCAGCAGCTTGGGGAGGGGGCTCTGGGAGACCCAGTACTTC.

This clone has a handful of counts. The V gene is TRBV28, the J gene TRBJ1-1; the match to TRBD1 covers 9 bases. CDR3 length: 13 amino acids. Germline V gives CDR1 MDHEN, CDR2 SYDVKM. V lost 6 bases and J lost 3; bases outside the gene matches: 2. The CDR3 is CASRQGADTEAFF. The CDR3 bases are TGTGCCAGCAGACAGGGGGCGGACACTGAAGCTTTCTTT.

The CDR3 region has the DNA TGTGCCAGCAGATCATGGGACAGGGTTAACGAGCAGTACTTC. It yields the protein CASRSWDRVNEQYF. This chain connects TRBV27 to TRBJ2-7, with 9 bases aligning to TRBD1. V lost 6 bases and J lost 5; bases outside the gene matches: 8. This CDR3 is 14 amino acids long. CDR1 and CDR2 (germline): MNHEY, SMNVEV (reference sequence).

To note about this clone: The sample carries other DNA sequences with the same CDR3. The chain employs TRBV7-6 and TRBJ2-5; 16 bases are shared with TRBD2. The CDR3 loop spans 16 amino acids. Unmatched junction bases numbered 0, after V lost 3 bases and J lost 2 bases. Germline V lookup: CDR1 SGHVS, CDR2 FNYEAQ. The CDR3 DNA reads TGTGCCAGCAGCTTGGGACTAGCGGGAGGGCAAGAGACCCAGTACTTC. It is translated as CASSLGLAGGQETQYF.

This rearrangement joins TRBV30 to TRBJ2-2, with no clear D. The CDR3 has 11 amino acids. Trimming removed 1 base at V and 6 bases at J, with 3 bases between. Per germline, CDR1 GTSNPN and CDR2 SVGIG (reference sequence). CDR3 nucleotides: TGTGCCTGGAGTGGTCCCGGGGAGCTGTTTTTT. Its protein is CAWSGPGELFF.